Below, one T cell receptor (beta chain) is given with its context. Antigen: not known. This CDR3 is 14 amino acids long. Since all of the isolated RNA was reverse transcribed, expressed TCRB transcripts were what got sequenced. Data came from immunoSEQ multiplex PCR; TCRdb stores just in-frame clones and leaves some out. This sample yields 350,000 to 400,000 clones, of which approximately 15% are seen a single time; 0.019% belongs to the top ten. The sample originates from a study of beta chain features in type 1 diabetes. CD45RO/CCR7/CD25/CD127/CD95/CD27 sorting isolated CD4+ naive, central memory, regulatory and stem cell-like memory cells. Study-wide results and caveats: Among patients, naive, central memory and Treg TCRB repertoires appeared more similar than among healthy donors. Any role of HLA type in TCRB rearrangement remained unresolved here.

The chain uses TRBV21-1 and TRBJ1-5; TRBD1 is the table's D call and was not checked against the DNA. TRBV21-1 has pseudogene status. Sequencing was performed on naive CD4+ T cells from blood. This clonotype was obtained from a young woman in good health. CDR3 sequence reads: CASSNPGWDQPQHF. In DNA, the CDR3 is TGTGCCAGCAGCAACCCAGGGTGGGATCAGCCCCAGCATTTT.